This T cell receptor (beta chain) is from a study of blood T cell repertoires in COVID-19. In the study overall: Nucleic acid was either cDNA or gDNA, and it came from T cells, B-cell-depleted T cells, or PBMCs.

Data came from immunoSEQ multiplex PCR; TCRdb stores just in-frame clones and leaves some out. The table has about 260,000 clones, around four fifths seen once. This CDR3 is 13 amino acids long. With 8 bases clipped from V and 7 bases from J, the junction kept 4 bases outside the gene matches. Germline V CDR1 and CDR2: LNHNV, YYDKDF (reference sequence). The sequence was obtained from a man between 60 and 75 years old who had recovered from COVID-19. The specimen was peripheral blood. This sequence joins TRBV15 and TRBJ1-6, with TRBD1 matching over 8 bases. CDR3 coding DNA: TGTGCCACCCGACAGGGGCGGAATTCACCCCTCCACTTT. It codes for CATRQGRNSPLHF.